A selection of T cell receptor beta chains follows, all from one sample in a study of shared clonotypes between healthy human individuals. Using immunoSEQ multiplex PCR, the repertoire was profiled, and TCRdb retains in-frame clones only, with some absent. There are millions of clones in the sample; roughly 91% occur only once, and about 1.8% lies in the top ten. The material sequenced was naive CD8+ T cells from PBMCs. Source of these receptors: a man aged 18 to 29 in good health. Some clones in this sample may be carry-over from other donors' samples. The conserved cysteine and the conserved F or W are not part of the CDR3 here. Fields, in order: V gene, J gene, CDR3 length, CDR3 protein.

TRBV5-6	TRBJ2-7	13	ASSFMGGPSYEQY
TRBV5-4	TRBJ1-3	13	ASSLFGDSGNTIY
TRBV7-9	TRBJ2-5	17	ASSLDHPLPGQGKETQY
TRBV7-9	TRBJ2-5	12	ASSFLRVEETQY
TRBV30	TRBJ2-3	11	AWRRGEVGTQY
TRBV19	TRBJ2-1	9	ASSMGTEQF
TRBV14	TRBJ1-5	11	ASSPGGNQPQH
TRBV7-8	TRBJ2-7	14	ASSLGPGTGVDEQY
TRBV19	TRBJ1-2	11	ASSYRDPYGYT
TRBV4-1	TRBJ2-4	14	ASRQDPSGAKNIQY
TRBV19	TRBJ2-7	12	ASSTLLPGSEQY
TRBV5-1	TRBJ1-1	14	ASSRNRGAMNTEAF
TRBV19	TRBJ2-7	12	ASMAQRGGYEQY
TRBV7-9	TRBJ2-1	15	ASSSPATSGTYNEQF
TRBV7-3	TRBJ2-1	16	ASSLRGTSGRALDEQF
TRBV5-1	TRBJ2-1	17	ASSLALAGVTLPRDEQF
TRBV11-1	TRBJ2-2	14	ASSSGRAGDSGELF
TRBV19	TRBJ2-1	13	ASSPDRDSYNEQF
TRBV4-3	TRBJ2-3	15	ASSQGPRGAETDTQY
TRBV28	TRBJ2-7	15	ASSLRGFGRGSYEQY
TRBV7-9	TRBJ1-4	15	ASSPFIKGATNEKLF
TRBV28	TRBJ1-1	11	ASRAHRNTEAF